Following are 13 T cell receptor beta chains from one sample sequenced in a study of T cell repertoires in aging, cancer and after chemotherapy. Rearranged V-D-J TRB sequences were amplified with a mixed TRB-A/B primer pool. TCRdb re-analysed the multiplex PCR reads in MiXCR, keeping a single row per CDR3 protein. The sample shows roughly 9,000 distinct CDR3 sequences, roughly 31% of them seen only once. Amplification of TCR beta used genomic DNA extracted from peripheral blood. The sample taken for sequencing was blood. These receptors were obtained from a human donor in good health. The donor label of this sample is uncertain.

This sequence joins TRBV6-5 and TRBJ1-5; 8 nucleotides line up with TRBD1. Germline CDR1 MNHEY, CDR2 SVGAGI. The CDR3 is 14 amino acids. V dropped 5 bases and J dropped 6; count of bases not matched to a gene: 6. The DNA of the CDR3 is TGTGCCAGCAGTGACGGACAGGGAGCTCAGCCCCAGCATTTT. Encoded protein: CASSDGQGAQPQHF.

This clonotype is judged medium-sized. This chain links TRBV29-1 with TRBJ2-5; 14 bases line up with TRBD2. J gave up 4 bases and V 7 bases, and 11 bases lay outside the gene matches. Germline V gene sequence: CDR1 SQVTM, CDR2 ANQGSEA. This CDR3 spans 16 amino acids. The CDR3 DNA follows: TGCAGCGGCCTAGGGACTAGCGGGGGTCCTAGAGAGACCCAGTACTTC. Translation gives CSGLGTSGGPRETQYF.

This sequence joins TRBV5-6 and TRBJ2-3, with a possible D match to TRBD2 (5 bases). In germline, CDR1 is SGHDT, CDR2 YYEEEE. The V gene lost 3 bases and the J gene lost 5 bases, with 10 bases spanning the gap. The CDR3 length is 13 residues. CDR3 sequence: CASSSRSGDTQYF. Written as DNA, the CDR3 is TGTGCCAGCAGCTCAAGGAGCGGAGATACGCAGTATTTT.

The chain is built from TRBV30 and TRBJ1-3; D unclear. Germline CDR1 is GTSNPN and CDR2 is SVGIG (reference sequence). Trimming shortened V by 0 bases and J by 9 bases, and 12 bases separated the two germline ends. This CDR3 spans 13 amino acids. Here the CDR3 reads CAWSVNSRITIYF. The CDR3, as DNA: TGTGCCTGGAGTGTTAATTCCCGGATCACCATATATTTT.

The rearrangement joins TRBV12-3 or TRBV12-4 to TRBJ2-5; no clear D. The CDR3 is 12 amino acids. Trimming left V 5 bases short and J 5 bases short, with 9 bases between. DNA of the CDR3: TGTGCCAGCAGTCTAGGGCGCGAGACCCAGTACTTC. Protein product: CASSLGRETQYF.

The V gene is TRBV5-1, the J gene TRBJ2-7; weak D call: TRBD2 (6 bases). Germline V CDR1 and CDR2: SGHRS, YFSETQ. The CDR3 runs to 13 residues. Trimming removed 2 bases from V and 9 bases from J, with 15 bases in between. The CDR3 sequence: CASSFGQGGRQYF. CDR3 nucleotide sequence: TGCGCCAGCAGCTTTGGGCAGGGAGGTAGGCAGTACTTC.

The V and J genes are TRBV18 and TRBJ1-2; 9 bases match TRBD1. The CDR3 sequence is 16 residues long. The germline V gene encodes CDR1 KGHSH and CDR2 LQKENI. V shed 6 bases and J 7 bases; nucleotides not matched to a gene: 15. The DNA of the CDR3 is TGTGCCAGCTCCATGCAGAGGACAGGGGTAGACCGTGGCTACACCTTC. This gives the protein CASSMQRTGVDRGYTF.

This chain uses TRBV12-3 or TRBV12-4 with TRBJ1-2; D unclear. The CDR3 sequence is 13 residues long. Deletions cut 5 bases from V and 7 bases from J, with 14 bases between. CDR3 bases: TGTGCCAGCAGTCTACAGCGCCTCGCTGGCTACACCTTC. Encoded protein: CASSLQRLAGYTF.

This clonotype was counted between two and nine times. The chain carries TRBV5-4 and TRBJ2-3; TRBD2 might be the D (6 bases). The CDR3 loop spans 13 amino acids. V lost 4 bases to trimming and J lost 4 bases, with 10 bases between them. Germline values: CDR1 SGHNT, CDR2 YYREEE (reference sequence). CDR3 bases: TGTGCCAGCAGCGATCCGGGGGCAGATACGCAGTATTTT. Its protein product is CASSDPGADTQYF.

This clonotype is medium-sized in the sample. The J gene is TRBJ1-2, the V gene TRBV5-6; D gene ambiguous. Germline assignment: CDR1 SGHDT and CDR2 YYEEEE. The V end was cut by 1 base, the J end by 8 bases, with 9 bases between. This CDR3 has 12 residues. The DNA for the CDR3 is TGTGCCAGCAGCTTGATGGGATTCGGCTACACCTTC. This sequence encodes CASSLMGFGYTF. Variable domain in full (rest from reference TRBV5-6 and TRBJ1-2): DAGVTQSPTHLIKTRGQQVTLRCSPKSGHDTVSWYQQALGQGPQFIFQYYEEEERQRGNFPDRFSGHQFPNYSSELNVNALLLGDSALYLCASSLMGFGYTFGSGTRLTVV.

The chain links TRBV19 to TRBJ1-6, with TRBD1 as a possible D gene (5 bases). Trimming removed 7 bases at V and 10 bases at J, with 17 bases between. The CDR3 has 14 residues. Germline values: CDR1 LNHDA, CDR2 SQIVND (reference sequence). CDR3 sequence reads: CASTRDGLNSPLHF. CDR3 in DNA: TGTGCCAGTACTCGGGACGGTCTAAACTCACCCCTCCACTTT.

DNA for the CDR3: TGTGCCAGCAGCTTGAAGAGCTCCTATAATTCACCCCTCCACTTT. Its translation is CASSLKSSYNSPLHF. The chain combines TRBV5-4 with TRBJ1-6; D not resolved. The germline CDR1 and CDR2 sequences are SGHNT and YYREEE (reference sequence). Trimming stripped 1 base from V and 0 bases from J, with 5 bases between. The CDR3 spans 15 residues.

J is TRBJ2-7 and V is TRBV7-2; weak D call: TRBD2 (6 bases). This CDR3 is built from 14 residues. Germline CDR1 SGHTA, CDR2 FQGNSA. The ends were cut back, 2 bases at V and 6 bases at J, with 14 bases in the middle. This CDR3 is CASSLRLDPAEQYF. The CDR3 DNA sequence: TGTGCCAGCAGCTTACGACTAGATCCTGCCGAGCAGTACTTC.